These T cell receptor beta chains were read from a single sample in a study of blood T cells in healthy people across ages. TCRdb re-called the 5' RACE reads with MiXCR, one entry per CDR3 protein. Seen here are 780,000 or so distinct CDR3 sequences, approximately 60% observed once, and the top ten hold 20% to 30%. Sequenced input: blood. All receptors come from a man aged 40-50 years in good health. The CDR3 runs from the conserved cysteine through the conserved F or W. A D gene is named only where the DNA matches it firmly. Clone size is stated in some rows and not others, as once, few, many or a class when expanded.

d_call	v_call	clone_size	j_call	cdr3_nt	cdr3_aa
NA	TRBV6-5	NA	TRBJ2-1	TGTGCCAGCAGTTACTCGATAGATGAGCAGTTCTTC	CASSYSIDEQFF
NA	TRBV28	few	TRBJ1-1	TGTGCCAGCACTCGTGGGGGGGACACTGAAGCTTTCTTT	CASTRGGDTEAFF
TRBD2	TRBV27	once	TRBJ2-7	TGTGCCAGCAGTTTTGCGGGAGCGACGGGCGAGCAGTACTTC	CASSFAGATGEQYF
NA	TRBV6-5	few	TRBJ2-7	TGTGCCAGCAGTTTCTCCATTTTGGCCTACGAGCAGTACTTC	CASSFSILAYEQYF
TRBD1	TRBV6-1	NA	TRBJ1-5	TGTGCCAGCAGGGGTGGGACAGTGAGGGGATGGCCCCAGCATTTT	CASRGGTVRGWPQHF
NA	TRBV29-1	NA	TRBJ2-1	TGCAGCGTTGATTTGCACGGGGAGACCCAGTTCTTC	CSVDLHGETQFF
NA	TRBV9	NA	TRBJ2-7	TGTGCCAGCAGCGACGGTTTTCGTTCGTCTGAGCAGTACTTC	CASSDGFRSSEQYF
TRBD2	TRBV6-4	few	TRBJ2-5	TGTGCCAGCAGTCCTACCGGGACTAGCGGACAAGAGACCCAGTACTTC	CASSPTGTSGQETQYF
TRBD1	TRBV12-3/TRBV12-4	NA	TRBJ2-5	TGTGCCAGCAGTTTAACAGGGGGTGCCGGAAAGACCCAGTACTTC	CASSLTGGAGKTQYF
NA	TRBV7-6	few	TRBJ2-3	TGTGCCAGCAGCTTGGGCGGCGGCGGGTGGGGTACAGATACGCAGTATTTT	CASSLGGGGWGTDTQYF
NA	TRBV7-6	NA	TRBJ2-5	TGTGCCAGCAGCTTAGCGCGGACAGTTCAAGAGACCCAGTACTTC	CASSLARTVQETQYF
NA	TRBV9	NA	TRBJ2-1	TGTGCCAGCAGCGTTCGGCTAGCCTATGAGCAGTTCTTC	CASSVRLAYEQFF
TRBD1	TRBV6-5	few	TRBJ1-4	TGTGCCAGCCGGGACAGGGGGTCCCTTGGTAATGAAAAACTGTTTTTT	CASRDRGSLGNEKLFF
TRBD1	TRBV6-5	NA	TRBJ1-2	TGTGCCAGCAGACGCCGACAGGGTGGAGGCTACACCTTC	CASRRRQGGGYTF
NA	TRBV7-2	NA	TRBJ1-6	TGTGCCAGCAGCGCGATAGGGTCGGATTCACCCCTCCACTTT	CASSAIGSDSPLHF
TRBD2	TRBV14	NA	TRBJ2-3	TGTGCCAGCAGCTCGCGCGCGGGAGGGACTGATACGCAGTATTTT	CASSSRAGGTDTQYF
TRBD2	TRBV20-1	NA	TRBJ2-3	TGCAGTGCTCCCGACCCCCTAGCGGGCTCGACGAGCACAGATACGCAGTATTTT	CSAPDPLAGSTSTDTQYF
NA	TRBV7-9	few	TRBJ2-4	TGTGCCAGCAACAGGGAGGGGGCCAAAAACATTCAGTACTTC	CASNREGAKNIQYF
NA	TRBV12-3/TRBV12-4	NA	TRBJ2-7	TGTGCCAGCAGTTTAGACAATAGTTGGGAGCAGTACTTC	CASSLDNSWEQYF
NA	TRBV3-1	few	TRBJ2-1	TGTGCCAGCAGCCTCGCTCTAATGACCTACAATGAGCAGTTCTTC	CASSLALMTYNEQFF
TRBD1	TRBV20-1	NA	TRBJ1-3	TGCAGTGCTAGGGAGGACAGGGGGCCCTCTGGAAACACCATATATTTT	CSAREDRGPSGNTIYF
TRBD2	TRBV5-1	NA	TRBJ2-1	TGCGCCAGCAGCTCCTTAGCGGGAGGGGGCCACAATGAGCAGTTCTTC	CASSSLAGGGHNEQFF
NA	TRBV18	once	TRBJ1-5	TGTGCCAGCTCGTCCGGGGGTACGCATAATCAGCCCCAGCATTTT	CASSSGGTHNQPQHF
TRBD2	TRBV20-1	many	TRBJ2-7	TGCAGTGCCCGCGGGGGGAGCGGGGACACCTACGAGCAGTACTTC	CSARGGSGDTYEQYF
NA	TRBV7-2	NA	TRBJ1-2	TGTGCCAGCAGCCCAAGCTCGGGGGTCGGGGGCTACACCTTC	CASSPSSGVGGYTF
NA	TRBV27	NA	TRBJ1-1	TGTGCCAGCGTCCGGGACTCGAACACTGAAGCTTTCTTT	CASVRDSNTEAFF
NA	TRBV4-3	NA	TRBJ1-5	TGCGCCAGCAGCCAAGTTACCGAGCAACAGCCCCAGCATTTT	CASSQVTEQQPQHF
TRBD1	TRBV4-2	few	TRBJ2-5	TGTGCCAGCAGCCAAGGTAGGGGGCCGGAGACCCAGTACTTC	CASSQGRGPETQYF
TRBD1	TRBV20-1	NA	TRBJ2-7	TGCAGTGCTAGACGGACAGGGGCGTTGGGCGAGCAGTACTTC	CSARRTGALGEQYF
TRBD2	TRBV6-4	few	TRBJ2-3	TGTGCCAGCAGTCTAGCTAGCGGGACCACAGATACGCAGTATTTT	CASSLASGTTDTQYF
TRBD2	TRBV6-1	NA	TRBJ2-5	TGTGCCAGCAGGAAACTAGCGGGCCAGAGCTCCTACAATGAGCAGTACTTC	CASRKLAGQSSYNEQYF
TRBD2	TRBV7-9	once	TRBJ2-7	TGTGCCAGCAGGCCTAGCGGGAGGGCCTCCTACGAGCAGTACTTC	CASRPSGRASYEQYF
NA	TRBV24-1	NA	TRBJ2-5	TGTGCCACCAGTGACCCTGCGAGGACAGAAGAGACCCAGTACTTC	CATSDPARTEETQYF
TRBD2	TRBV7-2	few	TRBJ2-1	TGTGCCAGCAGCTTCCGGACTAGCGGGGGGGAGCAGTTCTTC	CASSFRTSGGEQFF
NA	TRBV12-3/TRBV12-4	many	TRBJ2-3	TGTGCCAGCAGTTTAGGCCCGGGGGGCACAGATACGCAGTATTTT	CASSLGPGGTDTQYF
NA	TRBV27	NA	TRBJ1-2	TGTGCCAGCAGACGGACACCAAACTATGGCTACACCTTC	CASRRTPNYGYTF
NA	TRBV6-1	NA	TRBJ2-7	TGTGCCAGCAGTGAAGCGGGACCGAGCAGCTCCTACGAGCAGTACTTC	CASSEAGPSSSYEQYF
NA	TRBV12-3/TRBV12-4	NA	TRBJ2-7	TGTGCCAGCAGTTTCCGGGACCCCACCCAGTACGAGCAGTACTTC	CASSFRDPTQYEQYF
NA	TRBV7-3	NA	TRBJ1-2	TGTGCCAGCAGCTTAACGGCAGGGAATGGCTACACCTTC	CASSLTAGNGYTF
NA	TRBV5-1	NA	TRBJ2-7	TGCGCCAGCAGTAGGGAATATGGCTACGAGCAGTACTTC	CASSREYGYEQYF
NA	TRBV29-1	few	TRBJ1-5	TGCAGCGTAGCAACAGGGACCGGCAATCAGCCCCAGCATTTT	CSVATGTGNQPQHF
TRBD1	TRBV3-1	NA	TRBJ2-1	TGTGCCAGCAGCCAAGAGAGATCCAGGGGGTGGGATGAGCAGTTCTTC	CASSQERSRGWDEQFF
NA	TRBV7-3	few	TRBJ2-3	TGTGCCAGCAGCCCCTATGGGGCGGGGCTCACAGATACGCAGTATTTT	CASSPYGAGLTDTQYF
TRBD2	TRBV7-2	NA	TRBJ2-2	TGTGCCAGCAGCGCGCGACCGGGACTAGCGGGGGGGCTGTCCGGGGAGCTGTTTTTT	CASSARPGLAGGLSGELFF
NA	TRBV15	NA	TRBJ2-7	TGTGCCACCAGCAGAGACAAAATCCCATTCAGGGGCGCTACCTCCTACGAGCAGTACTTC	CATSRDKIPFRGATSYEQYF
NA	TRBV29-1	NA	TRBJ1-1	TGCAGCGTTGTCCGGGAGAACACTGAAGCTTTCTTT	CSVVRENTEAFF
TRBD2	TRBV2	NA	TRBJ2-7	TGTACCAGCAGTGAAAGCGGGGGTCAGCATTACGAGCAGTACTTC	CTSSESGGQHYEQYF
TRBD1	TRBV30	many	TRBJ1-2	TGTGCCTGGAGCGTTGGACAGGGGAGTAACTATGGCTACACCTTC	CAWSVGQGSNYGYTF
TRBD1	TRBV6-2/TRBV6-3	NA	TRBJ1-5	TGTGCCAGCAGCCCCGACAGGGCGGGTCAGCCCCAGCATTTT	CASSPDRAGQPQHF
TRBD2	TRBV28	NA	TRBJ2-1	TGTGCCAGCAGTCCACCAGCGGGATGGTCCTACAATGAGCAGTTCTTC	CASSPPAGWSYNEQFF
NA	TRBV28	NA	TRBJ1-1	TGTGCCAGCAGTCGTTCCCGGGATGGGGACACTGAAGCTTTCTTT	CASSRSRDGDTEAFF
NA	TRBV28	NA	TRBJ2-7	TGTGCCAGCAGTTTATGGGAGGGAACCTACGAGCAGTACTTC	CASSLWEGTYEQYF
TRBD1	TRBV5-1	few	TRBJ2-5	TGCGCCAGCAGCGGGGCCCCACCGGGACAGGGGGGCGAGACCCAGTACTTC	CASSGAPPGQGGETQYF
TRBD2	TRBV27	NA	TRBJ2-1	TGTGCCAGCAGTATAAGGGCGGGGGGACTAGCGGATGATGAGCAGTTCTTC	CASSIRAGGLADDEQFF